One and the same sample provided the 25 T cell receptor beta chains below, sequenced in a study of response to subunit inactivated influenza vaccine. Each CDR3 protein is one row after TCRdb ran MiXCR on the RT-PCR reads. The sample comprises 750,000 to 850,000 distinct CDR3 sequences, about 18% of which are singletons, and approximately 11% rests with the top ten. The sequences come from PBMCs from blood, collected about 5 days after vaccination. The receptor set was obtained from a man between 50 and 59 years old who received an inactivated influenza vaccine.

This clonotype occurred a few times. This chain joins TRBV27 and TRBJ2-7, with 7 bases that match TRBD2. V lost 3 bases and J lost 2; bases outside the gene matches: 10. The CDR3 length is 16 residues. From germline, CDR1 is MNHEY and CDR2 SMNVEV (reference sequence). The chain's CDR3 is CASSFLGEGSAYEQYF. As DNA, the CDR3 is TGTGCCAGCAGTTTTTTGGGGGAGGGTTCCGCCTACGAGCAGTACTTC.

The chain couples TRBV30 to TRBJ2-7; 11 bases are a match to TRBD1. The CDR3 consists of 15 residues. From germline, CDR1 is GTSNPN and CDR2 SVGIG (reference sequence). J lost 4 bases, V lost 1 base, and 6 bases had no gene match. The chain's CDR3 is CAWSDPGQGVYEQYF. Here the CDR3 DNA reads TGTGCCTGGAGTGATCCGGGACAGGGGGTTTACGAGCAGTACTTC.

The rearrangement joins TRBV20-1 to TRBJ2-7; TRBD1 might be the D (6 bases). CDR1 DFQATT and CDR2 SNEGSKA come from the germline V gene (reference sequence). This CDR3 spans 15 amino acids. The V and J ends lost 0 bases and 2 bases respectively, with 14 bases between them. CDR3 residues: CSARDFKGDPYEQYF. CDR3 DNA sequence: TGCAGTGCTAGAGATTTTAAGGGGGACCCCTACGAGCAGTACTTC.

A single count supports this clonotype. This chain links TRBV28 with TRBJ1-2; TRBD1 is a possible D gene (5 bases). V was cut by 3 bases and J by 2 bases, with 13 bases left in between. This CDR3 has 15 residues. Per germline, CDR1 MDHEN and CDR2 SYDVKM. The CDR3 loop is CASSLSLSGNYGYTF. In DNA form, the CDR3 reads TGTGCCAGCAGTTTGTCCCTCTCAGGGAACTATGGCTACACCTTC.

This clonotype was counted a few times. The gene calls are TRBV5-1 and TRBJ2-5; D ambiguous. Germline assignment: CDR1 SGHRS and CDR2 YFSETQ. This CDR3 spans 14 amino acids. The V end lost 4 bases, the J end lost 5 bases, and 15 bases lay between the germline ends. The CDR3 loop is CASSPSTFRETQYF. CDR3 nucleotides: TGCGCCAGCAGCCCATCCACCTTCCGGGAGACCCAGTACTTC.

This clonotype was detected a few times. The V call is TRBV5-6, the J call TRBJ2-7; D remains unclear. Germline V gene data show CDR1 as SGHDT and CDR2 as YYEEEE. Trimming stripped 2 bases from V and 2 bases from J, with 8 bases between. The CDR3 covers 13 residues. The DNA of the CDR3 is TGTGCCAGCAGCTTTAAGAGGACCTACGAGCAGTACTTC. It yields the protein CASSFKRTYEQYF. Combining the CDR3 with reference TRBV5-6 and TRBJ2-7 gives the whole variable domain DAGVTQSPTHLIKTRGQQVTLRCSPKSGHDTVSWYQQALGQGPQFIFQYYEEEERQRGNFPDRFSGHQFPNYSSELNVNALLLGDSALYLCASSFKRTYEQYFGPGTRLTVT.

The chain couples TRBV29-1 to TRBJ2-3; a possible D gene is TRBD1 (5 bases). Trimming pared 7 bases from V and 2 bases from J, leaving 16 bases between. The CDR3 runs to 14 residues. The V gene's germline CDR1 is SQVTM and CDR2 ANQGSEA. The CDR3 coding sequence is TGCAGCGCAATCCGCGACAGACTCACAGATACGCAGTATTTT. This gives the protein CSAIRDRLTDTQYF.

There are a few counts of this clonotype. This chain joins TRBV5-1 and TRBJ2-1; 7 bases map to TRBD2. The germline CDR1 and CDR2 sequences are SGHRS and YFSETQ. There are 13 residues in the CDR3. V was pared by 3 bases and J by 6 bases, with 3 bases of the junction left unmatched. In DNA form, the CDR3 reads TGCGCCAGCAGCTACGGACTAGGCAATGAGCAGTTCTTC. Translating gives CASSYGLGNEQFF. Drawing the rest from reference TRBV5-1 and TRBJ2-1, the complete variable domain is KAGVTQTPRYLIKTRGQQVTLSCSPISGHRSVSWYQQTPGQGLQFLFEYFSETQRNKGNFPGRFSGRQFSNSRSEMNVSTLELGDSALYLCASSYGLGNEQFFGPGTRLTVL.

The sample holds many counts of this clonotype. The genes are TRBV4-2 and TRBJ2-7; D uncertain. Trimming left V 1 base short and J 2 bases short, with 12 bases between. From germline, CDR1 is LGHNA and CDR2 YNFKEQ. This CDR3 has 15 amino acids. The CDR3 loop reads CASSQGYSDTYEQYF. The CDR3 DNA reads as TGTGCCAGCAGCCAAGGATATAGTGATACCTACGAGCAGTACTTC.

As for this clonotype: Just one base apart from a much larger clone, this may be a read error. This sequence joins TRBV11-2 and TRBJ2-1; a possible D gene is TRBD1 (5 bases). V gave up 3 bases and J gave up 8 bases, with 5 bases separating them. From germline, CDR1 is SGHAT and CDR2 FQNNGV. CDR3 length equals 11 residues. The CDR3 region has the DNA TGTGCCAGCAGCTTGACAGATGAGCAGTTCTTC. The encoded protein is CASSLTDEQFF.

This chain links TRBV18 with TRBJ2-1, with D possibly TRBD1 on 6 matching bases. Germline CDR1 reads KGHSH; CDR2 reads LQKENI. V was shortened by 3 bases and J by 5 bases, with 14 bases between the two germline ends. This CDR3 comprises 15 residues. The chain's CDR3 is CASSPKQGTHNEQFF. CDR3 nucleotides: TGTGCCAGCTCACCCAAGCAGGGGACCCACAATGAGCAGTTCTTC.

The table lists this clonotype with many counts. The chain combines TRBV20-1 with TRBJ2-5; D perhaps matches TRBD2 (6 bases). V dropped 3 bases and J dropped 3 bases, with 14 bases sitting between them. Germline CDR1 reads DFQATT; CDR2 reads SNEGSKA (reference sequence). The CDR3 is made up of 14 amino acids. This CDR3 reads CSASAGPSEETQYF. The CDR3 DNA reads TGCAGTGCTAGCGCCGGTCCTAGCGAAGAGACCCAGTACTTC.

As concerns this clonotype: This may stem from a read error, because a much larger clone lies one nucleotide away. The rearrangement uses TRBV20-1 and TRBJ2-3; 7 bases align to TRBD1. This CDR3 region has 14 residues. Per germline, CDR1 DFQATT and CDR2 SNEGSKA (reference sequence). CDR3 nucleotides: TGCGGTGCTAGAGTAGGACAGGCCACAGATACGCAGTATTTT. Translation gives CGARVGQATDTQYF.

This clonotype was counted ten times or more. The chain uses TRBV6-5 and TRBJ2-3; 7 bases align to TRBD2. The germline V gene encodes CDR1 MNHEY and CDR2 SVGAGI. With V trimmed by 2 bases and J by 8 bases, 4 bases remained unmatched. The CDR3 length is 13 residues. The CDR3 region is CASSYGGEGTQYF. The CDR3 region has the DNA TGTGCCAGCAGTTACGGGGGGGAGGGTACGCAGTATTTT.

This clonotype was seen repeatedly, ten times or more. V gene TRBV5-5 combines with J gene TRBJ2-1, with TRBD2 as a possible D gene (6 bases). V gave up 9 bases and J gave up 6 bases, with 22 bases separating them. CDR3 size: 15 residues. The germline V gene encodes CDR1 SGHKS and CDR2 YYEKEE (reference sequence). CDR3 sequence: CATGGELDRLNEQFF. DNA for the CDR3: TGTGCCACTGGAGGGGAGCTTGACAGACTCAATGAGCAGTTCTTC.

A few counts support this clonotype. This chain joins TRBV20-1 and TRBJ2-3; 7 bases are shared with TRBD2. The length of the CDR3 is 10 residues. Looked up from germline, CDR1 is DFQATT and CDR2 is SNEGSKA (reference sequence). The V gene end was trimmed by 6 bases and the J gene end by 8 bases; junction bases not matched to a gene: 2. This CDR3 is CSAGRVTQYF. The CDR3 DNA reads TGCAGTGCAGGGAGGGTTACGCAGTATTTT.

Here the CDR3 reads CASRRTDRGGYTF. The CDR3 DNA reads as TGTGCCAGCAGAAGGACAGACCGGGGTGGCTACACCTTC. The chain is built from TRBV6-1 and TRBJ1-2, with D tentatively TRBD1 (6 bases). The CDR3 sequence is 13 residues long. In germline, CDR1 is MNHNS, CDR2 SASEGT. With 6 bases removed from V and 7 bases from J, the gap between germline ends came to 15 bases.

This clonotype was counted between two and nine times. This chain uses TRBV5-1 with TRBJ2-1; 9 nucleotides line up with TRBD2. J gave up 5 bases and V 4 bases, and 7 bases lay outside the gene matches. Looked up from germline, CDR1 is SGHRS and CDR2 is YFSETQ. This CDR3 has 15 amino acids. The CDR3 DNA reads TGCGCCAGCAGCCACGGCCTAGCGGGACACAATGAGCAGTTCTTC. Protein: CASSHGLAGHNEQFF.

The chain links TRBV10-3 to TRBJ2-1; D unresolved. CDR3 length equals 12 residues. V was trimmed by 2 bases and J by 4 bases, leaving 3 bases between them. Germline CDR1 is ENHRY and CDR2 is SYGVKD. The CDR3 sequence: CAISEEYNEQFF. CDR3 bases: TGTGCCATCAGTGAGGAGTACAATGAGCAGTTCTTC.

This CDR3 is CSVVTPNNEQFF. The CDR3 DNA reads TGCAGTGTGGTGACACCAAACAATGAGCAGTTCTTC. This rearrangement joins TRBV20-1 to TRBJ2-1; no reliable D call. Between the trimmed V and J ends, which lost 7 bases and 5 bases, there was a span of 12 bases. Germline CDR1 and CDR2: DFQATT and SNEGSKA (reference sequence). The CDR3 consists of 12 residues.

This clonotype was picked up a small number of times. The chain links TRBV7-2 to TRBJ1-2; D remains unclear. CDR1 SGHTA and CDR2 FQGNSA come from the germline V gene. This CDR3 region has 14 residues. The V end was cut by 2 bases, the J end by 3 bases, with 10 bases between. As DNA, the CDR3 is TGTGCCAGCAGCTTACTTGCCCCCTACTATGGCTACACCTTC. Its protein is CASSLLAPYYGYTF.

This clonotype was recorded at least ten times. The chain links TRBV11-2 to TRBJ1-1; maybe TRBD1 (6 bases). CDR3 size: 15 residues. The germline V gene encodes CDR1 SGHAT and CDR2 FQNNGV. Trimming removed 4 bases from V and 1 base from J, with 13 bases in between. CDR3 sequence (DNA): TGTGCCAGCAGCTCTCGGGGGGCGCCGAACACTGAAGCTTTCTTT. Translated, it gives CASSSRGAPNTEAFF.

This clonotype came up many times. This sequence joins TRBV12-3 or TRBV12-4 and TRBJ2-1; D gene ambiguous. This CDR3 spans 11 amino acids. Between the trimmed V and J ends, which lost 7 bases and 4 bases, there was a span of 5 bases. The CDR3 is CASTEYNEQFF. CDR3 sequence (DNA): TGTGCCAGCACCGAATACAATGAGCAGTTCTTC.

This clonotype was recorded many times. The V gene is TRBV4-3, the J gene TRBJ2-7; D not certain. Trimming cost V 1 base and J 3 bases, with 7 bases left between them. CDR3 length equals 13 residues. Germline V gene lookup returns CDR1 LGHNA and CDR2 YSLEER. The CDR3 is CASSQGTGYEQYF. For the CDR3, the DNA is TGCGCCAGCAGCCAAGGCACTGGCTACGAGCAGTACTTC.

This clonotype showed up just a few times. This chain uses TRBV4-3 with TRBJ1-2; D is unresolved. The CDR3 runs 12 residues. V was pared by 0 bases and J by 10 bases, with 9 bases between. Germline values: CDR1 LGHNA, CDR2 YSLEER. DNA of the CDR3: TGCGCCAGCAGCCAAGACGGTTCGGTCTACACCTTC. Translation gives CASSQDGSVYTF.